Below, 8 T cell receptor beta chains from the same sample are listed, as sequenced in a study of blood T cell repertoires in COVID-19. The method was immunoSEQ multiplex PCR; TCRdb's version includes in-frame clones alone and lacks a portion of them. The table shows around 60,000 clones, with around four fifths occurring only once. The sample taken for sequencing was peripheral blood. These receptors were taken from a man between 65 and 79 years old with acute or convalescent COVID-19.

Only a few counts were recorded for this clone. CDR3 nucleotides: TGTGCCAGCAGCCGAGTGGGGCGGGGCACTGGAAACACCATATATTTT. Translated, it gives CASSRVGRGTGNTIYF. The genes are TRBV7-8 and TRBJ1-3, with D perhaps TRBD1 (5 bases). This CDR3 has 16 residues. The V gene's germline CDR1 is SGHVS and CDR2 FQNEAQ. The V end lost 5 bases, the J end lost 2 bases, and 16 bases lay between the germline ends.

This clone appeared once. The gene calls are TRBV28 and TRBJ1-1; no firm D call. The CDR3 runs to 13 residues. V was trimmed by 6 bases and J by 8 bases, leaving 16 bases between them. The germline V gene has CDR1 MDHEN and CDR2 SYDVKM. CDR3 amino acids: CASSLDYREEAFF. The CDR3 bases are TGTGCCAGCAGCCTAGACTACAGAGAGGAAGCTTTCTTT.

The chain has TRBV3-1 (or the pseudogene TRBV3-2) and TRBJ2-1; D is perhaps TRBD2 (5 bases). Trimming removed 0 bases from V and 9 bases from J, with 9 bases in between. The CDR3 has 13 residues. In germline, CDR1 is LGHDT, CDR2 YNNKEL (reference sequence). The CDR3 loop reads CASSQDFGVEQFF. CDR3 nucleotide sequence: TGTGCCAGCAGCCAAGATTTCGGGGTTGAGCAGTTCTTC.

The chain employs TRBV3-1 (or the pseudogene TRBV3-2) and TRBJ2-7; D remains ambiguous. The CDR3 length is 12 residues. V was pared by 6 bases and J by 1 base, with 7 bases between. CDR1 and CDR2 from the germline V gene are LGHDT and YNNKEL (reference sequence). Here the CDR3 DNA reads TGTGCCAGCAGTCGTCTTTCCTACGAGCAGTACTTC. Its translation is CASSRLSYEQYF.

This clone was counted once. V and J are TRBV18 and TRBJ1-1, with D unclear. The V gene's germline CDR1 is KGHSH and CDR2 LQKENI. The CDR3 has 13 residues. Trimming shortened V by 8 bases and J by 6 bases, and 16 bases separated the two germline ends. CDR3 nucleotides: TGTGCCAGCCAACAACCGGGAGGCTCTGAAGCTTTCTTT. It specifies CASQQPGGSEAFF.

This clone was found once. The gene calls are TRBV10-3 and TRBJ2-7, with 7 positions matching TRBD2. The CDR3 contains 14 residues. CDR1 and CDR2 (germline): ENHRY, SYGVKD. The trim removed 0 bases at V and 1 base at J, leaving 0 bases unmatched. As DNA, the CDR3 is TGTGCCATCAGTGAGTCGGGGGGGTCCTACGAGCAGTACTTC. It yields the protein CAISESGGSYEQYF.

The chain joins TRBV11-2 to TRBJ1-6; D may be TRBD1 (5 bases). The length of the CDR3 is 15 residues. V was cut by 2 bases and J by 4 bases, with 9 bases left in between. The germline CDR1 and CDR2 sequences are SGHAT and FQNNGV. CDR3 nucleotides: TGTGCCAGCAGCTTACAGGGAGGGTATAATTCACCCCTCCACTTT. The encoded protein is CASSLQGGYNSPLHF.

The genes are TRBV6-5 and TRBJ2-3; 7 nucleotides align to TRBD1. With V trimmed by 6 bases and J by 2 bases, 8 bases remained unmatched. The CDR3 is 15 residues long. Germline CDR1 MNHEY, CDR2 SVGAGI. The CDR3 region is CASSQGDRLTDTQYF. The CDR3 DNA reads TGTGCCAGCAGCCAGGGGGACCGCCTCACAGATACGCAGTATTTT.